A single sample gave rise to the 10 T cell receptor beta chains below, sequenced in a study of blood T cell repertoires in COVID-19. Generated by immunoSEQ multiplex PCR, the TCRdb table keeps only in-frame clones and is missing some. The sample yields 260,000 or so clones, around 90% seen once. Sequences were obtained from peripheral blood. The receptors shown here come from a man aged 18 to 30 with active or convalescent COVID-19.

V usage is TRBV6-1 and J usage is TRBJ1-2; D gene ambiguous. Per germline, CDR1 MNHNS and CDR2 SASEGT. V dropped 3 bases and J dropped 1 base, with 12 bases sitting between them. There are 15 residues in the CDR3. CDR3 sequence: CASSDLPHDNYGYTF. The DNA for the CDR3 is TGTGCCAGCAGTGACCTCCCACACGATAACTATGGCTACACCTTC.

The V and J genes are TRBV27 and TRBJ1-4; D possibly corresponds to TRBD1 (6 bases). V lost 6 bases and J 7 bases, leaving 18 bases between the germline ends. This CDR3 spans 15 amino acids. Germline-derived CDR1 and CDR2 are MNHEY and SMNVEV (reference sequence). The DNA of the CDR3 is TGTGCCAGCAGCCTTAAGGGGGATTCGGGTGAAAAACTGTTTTTT. Protein product: CASSLKGDSGEKLFF.

V and J are TRBV5-5 and TRBJ1-3, with D uncertain. This CDR3 is 17 amino acids long. Germline V gene sequence: CDR1 SGHKS, CDR2 YYEKEE (reference sequence). Trimming took off 0 bases at V and 1 base at J, with 14 bases between the two ends. In DNA form, the CDR3 reads TGTGCCAGCAGCTTGGTCCGGCCCCGGGGATCTGGAAACACCATATATTTT. Amino acid sequence: CASSLVRPRGSGNTIYF.

V and J are TRBV12-3 or TRBV12-4 and TRBJ1-2, with no clear D. This CDR3 is 12 amino acids long. Between the trimmed V and J ends, which lost 6 bases and 7 bases, there was a span of 12 bases. As DNA, the CDR3 is TGTGCCAGCAGCTCCATACCGGGTGGCTACACCTTC. Amino acid sequence: CASSSIPGGYTF.

The chain has TRBV7-6 and TRBJ2-2; 8 bases are shared with TRBD2. J was trimmed by 3 bases and V by 1 base; bases with no gene match: 16. This CDR3 is built from 20 residues. Germline V gene sequence: CDR1 SGHVS, CDR2 FNYEAQ. The CDR3 coding sequence is TGTGCCAGCAGCTTAGTCGTATCTAGCGGGTTCCGTGGGGACACCGGGGAGCTGTTTTTT. Translation: CASSLVVSSGFRGDTGELFF.

This clone occurred once. The chain is built from TRBV7-7 and TRBJ2-2, with D maybe TRBD1 (6 bases). The CDR3 contains 14 residues. Germline loops: CDR1 SSHAT, CDR2 FNYEAQ (reference sequence). Deletions cut 5 bases from V and 6 bases from J, with 13 bases between. The CDR3 region has the DNA TGTGCCAGCAGCCCCCAGGGGACCCCCGGGGAGCTGTTTTTT. Amino acid sequence: CASSPQGTPGELFF.

The chain is built from TRBV11-3 and TRBJ2-7; the match to TRBD1 covers 8 bases. The CDR3 is made up of 14 amino acids. J was trimmed by 6 bases and V by 1 base; bases with no gene match: 5. In germline, CDR1 is SGHNT, CDR2 YENEEA. The CDR3 DNA is TGTGCCAGCAGCTTAGCCCAGGGGGCAGGCGAGCAGTACTTC. Translating it yields CASSLAQGAGEQYF. Full variable domain (missing parts from reference TRBV11-3 and TRBJ2-7): EAGVVQSPRYKIIEKKQPVAFWCNPISGHNTLYWYLQNLGQGPELLIRYENEEAVDDSQLPKDRFSAERLKGVDSTLKIQPAELGDSAVYLCASSLAQGAGEQYFGPGTRLTVT.

The chain recombines TRBV12-3 or TRBV12-4 with TRBJ2-6, with no clear D. V was cut by 3 bases and J by 3 bases, with 3 bases left in between. The CDR3 extends over 13 amino acids. This CDR3 reads CASSFGGANVLTF. The DNA for the CDR3 is TGTGCCAGCAGTTTCGGTGGGGCCAACGTCCTGACTTTC.

The rearrangement joins TRBV6-5 to TRBJ1-3, with D possibly being TRBD1 (6 bases). CDR3 length equals 13 residues. From germline, CDR1 is MNHEY and CDR2 SVGAGI. Trimming left V 8 bases short and J 3 bases short, with 11 bases between. CDR3 DNA: TGTGCCAGCCAGGGGAGGGGTGGAAACACCATATATTTT. Its protein is CASQGRGGNTIYF.

The chain employs TRBV19 and TRBJ2-7; 11 nucleotides agree with TRBD1. V lost 5 bases and J lost 3; bases outside the gene matches: 6. The CDR3 is 15 residues long. From germline, CDR1 is LNHDA and CDR2 SQIVND (reference sequence). The DNA of the CDR3 is TGTGCCAGTAGTTTAGGACAGGGGGCGATCTACGAGCAGTACTTC. Encoded protein: CASSLGQGAIYEQYF.